Below are 23 T cell receptor beta chains sequenced from a single sample in a study of Ad26.COV2.S vaccination and SARS-CoV-2 variants. Sequenced by immunoSEQ multiplex PCR; TCRdb stores in-frame clones only, minus some. The repertoire holds 350,000 to 600,000 clones, with about 89% as singletons. Documented treatment: some 20 received Ad26.COV2.S at low or high dose, single or two shots; roughly 5 received placebo; per-sample allocation not given. Samples came from day 63 after the first vaccine or placebo injection. The source material was peripheral blood, sampled in a trial of Ad26.COV2.S vaccine versus placebo. All receptors derive from a person between 18 and 60 years old who received the Ad26.COV2.S COVID-19 vaccine or a placebo.

This chain links TRBV3-1 (or the pseudogene TRBV3-2) with TRBJ2-1, with a weak D call TRBD2 (5 bases). Per the germline V gene, CDR1 is LGHDT and CDR2 is YNNKEL (reference sequence). Between the trimmed V and J ends, which lost 6 bases and 9 bases, there was a span of 18 bases. There are 14 residues in the CDR3. In DNA form, the CDR3 reads TGTGCCAGCAGGGGTGTAGCGTGGGATGGTGAGCAGTTCTTC. It is translated as CASRGVAWDGEQFF.

A remark on this clone: A junction end diverges from the germline sequence, so it may reflect a read error. The rearrangement links TRBV28 to TRBJ1-2; 10 positions agree with TRBD1. The CDR3 runs to 9 residues. CDR1 and CDR2 from the germline V gene are MDHEN and SYDVKM. Here the CDR3 DNA reads TGCGGGACAGGGGAGGGCTACACCTTC. This gives the protein CGTGEGYTF.

The rearrangement joins TRBV11-2 to TRBJ2-7; D is unresolved. Trimming took off 5 bases at V and 1 base at J, with 12 bases between the two ends. The CDR3 sequence is 14 residues long. Per germline, CDR1 SGHAT and CDR2 FQNNGV. The CDR3 nucleotides read TGTGCCAGCAGCGTCGGAGACATATCCTACGAGCAGTACTTC. This encodes CASSVGDISYEQYF.

The gene calls are TRBV7-8 and TRBJ1-1; D gene unclear. V gave up 4 bases and J gave up 1 base, with 10 bases separating them. Per germline, CDR1 SGHVS and CDR2 FQNEAQ. This CDR3 has 14 residues. The CDR3 is CASSSGAGNTEAFF. DNA for the CDR3: TGTGCCAGCAGCTCTGGAGCGGGGAACACTGAAGCTTTCTTT.

The rearrangement links TRBV28 to TRBJ2-1, with D maybe TRBD2 (5 bases). The V end was cut by 3 bases, the J end by 3 bases, with 12 bases between. Germline V gene sequence: CDR1 MDHEN, CDR2 SYDVKM. This CDR3 has 15 residues. CDR3 nucleotide sequence: TGTGCCAGCAGTTTCCCCCGGGAACACTACAATGAGCAGTTCTTC. Protein: CASSFPREHYNEQFF.

The V gene is TRBV10-3, the J gene TRBJ2-3; 8 nucleotides align to TRBD1. Germline CDR1 is ENHRY and CDR2 is SYGVKD. The CDR3 is 16 residues long. J was trimmed by 5 bases and V by 6 bases; bases with no gene match: 13. The CDR3 loop reads CAIRDRPGQVQDTQYF. For the CDR3, the DNA is TGTGCCATCAGGGACAGACCGGGACAGGTTCAAGATACGCAGTATTTT.

The V call is TRBV5-1, the J call TRBJ2-1; 9 bases align to TRBD2. After removal of 4 bases from V and 3 bases from J, the junction contained 14 bases not matched to a gene. Germline V gene sequence: CDR1 SGHRS, CDR2 YFSETQ. This CDR3 has 18 residues. The CDR3 loop is CASSPQYLAGVGYNEQFF. The CDR3 nucleotides are TGCGCCAGCAGCCCCCAATATTTAGCGGGAGTAGGCTACAATGAGCAGTTCTTC.

This clone was observed a single time. The rearrangement joins TRBV30 to TRBJ1-1, with unresolved D. The CDR3 has 14 amino acids. V lost 2 bases to trimming and J lost 5 bases, with 15 bases between them. Germline CDR1 is GTSNPN and CDR2 is SVGIG (reference sequence). CDR3 nucleotides: TGTGCCTGGAGTCCCACCTACCGCAGGACTGAAGCTTTCTTT. This translates into CAWSPTYRRTEAFF.

This clone was picked up one time. The chain employs TRBV28 and TRBJ1-2, with D possibly being TRBD1 (6 bases). The CDR3 has 14 residues. Trimming stripped 6 bases from V and 2 bases from J, with 13 bases between. Germline CDR1 reads MDHEN; CDR2 reads SYDVKM. For the CDR3, the DNA is TGTGCCAGCAGCCCGGGGGGGCCCAACTATGGCTACACCTTC. Protein: CASSPGGPNYGYTF.

The chain employs TRBV9 and TRBJ2-5; TRBD2 agrees at 8 bases. Germline lookup yields CDR1 SGDLS and CDR2 YYNGEE. V was pared by 0 bases and J by 5 bases, with 6 bases of the junction left unmatched. The CDR3 length is 15 residues. The CDR3 loop is CASSVAGGPLETQYF. In DNA, the CDR3 is TGTGCCAGCAGCGTAGCGGGGGGGCCTTTGGAGACCCAGTACTTC.

The chain carries TRBV5-1 and TRBJ1-5, with D maybe TRBD1 (5 bases). The CDR3 totals 15 residues. Germline V gives CDR1 SGHRS, CDR2 YFSETQ. V was shortened by 4 bases and J by 1 base, with 12 bases between the two germline ends. The CDR3 loop reads CASSTGRSSNQPQHF. For the CDR3, the DNA is TGCGCCAGCAGCACGGGACGGAGCAGCAATCAGCCCCAGCATTTT.

This sequence joins TRBV6-2 or TRBV6-3 and TRBJ1-2; possibly TRBD1 for D (5 bases). CDR1 MNHEY and CDR2 SVGEGT come from the germline V gene. This CDR3 spans 17 amino acids. V lost 2 bases and J lost 12, with 28 bases in between. CDR3 residues: CASSYGGKAGGYVGDTF. The CDR3 coding sequence is TGTGCCAGCAGTTACGGAGGGAAGGCGGGGGGATATGTCGGCGACACCTTC.

This chain joins TRBV6-4 and TRBJ2-3; the D call may be TRBD1 or TRBD2 (5 bases each). Germline V lookup: CDR1 MRHNA, CDR2 SNTAGT. This CDR3 contains 14 residues. V shed 6 bases and J shed 8 bases, with 18 bases lying between them. CDR3 residues: CASSRDAELGTQYF. CDR3 in DNA: TGTGCCAGCAGCCGGGACGCTGAGCTTGGTACGCAGTATTTT.

The V call is TRBV2, the J call TRBJ1-5; 7 positions agree with TRBD1. J gave up 2 bases and V 4 bases, and 8 bases lay outside the gene matches. This CDR3 comprises 16 residues. CDR1 and CDR2 from the germline V gene are SNHLY and FYNNEI. In DNA, the CDR3 is TGTGCCAGCAGTGTGACGAGCCAGGGGGGCAATCAGCCCCAGCATTTT. Translation gives CASSVTSQGGNQPQHF.

The gene calls are TRBV28 and TRBJ1-1; D uncertain. Per the germline V gene, CDR1 is MDHEN and CDR2 is SYDVKM. The germline V and J ends were trimmed by 2 bases and 6 bases, with 10 bases remaining between them. This CDR3 has 13 amino acids. The CDR3 spells CASSLGVLAEAFF. DNA for the CDR3: TGTGCCAGCAGTTTAGGAGTGCTCGCTGAAGCTTTCTTT.

The chain links TRBV5-1 to TRBJ2-2; D might be TRBD1 (6 bases). There are 14 residues in the CDR3. V lost 0 bases to trimming and J lost 7 bases, with 10 bases between them. Germline CDR1 and CDR2: SGHRS and YFSETQ. The CDR3 here is CASSLEQGHGELFF. CDR3 in DNA: TGCGCCAGCAGCTTGGAGCAGGGGCACGGGGAGCTGTTTTTT. Filled out from reference TRBV5-1 and TRBJ2-2, the complete variable domain reads KAGVTQTPRYLIKTRGQQVTLSCSPISGHRSVSWYQQTPGQGLQFLFEYFSETQRNKGNFPGRFSGRQFSNSRSEMNVSTLELGDSALYLCASSLEQGHGELFFGEGSRLTVL.

The chain combines TRBV5-5 with TRBJ2-3; 7 nucleotides align to TRBD2. Per germline, CDR1 SGHKS and CDR2 YYEKEE (reference sequence). The V gene end was trimmed by 3 bases and the J gene end by 0 bases; junction bases not matched to a gene: 13. There are 18 residues in the CDR3. The CDR3 DNA reads TGTGCCAGCAGCTCGGTAGCGGGTACTTACCTTAGCACAGATACGCAGTATTTT. Translated: CASSSVAGTYLSTDTQYF.

This clone came up once. The chain recombines TRBV27 with TRBJ1-2; D not certain. Germline lookup yields CDR1 MNHEY and CDR2 SMNVEV (reference sequence). The CDR3 spans 12 residues. The V end was cut by 4 bases, the J end by 7 bases, with 10 bases between. For the CDR3, the DNA is TGTGCCAGCAGTTCCGGGGTTGGTGGCTACACCTTC. Protein product: CASSSGVGGYTF.

The chain combines TRBV19 with TRBJ1-5, with unresolved D. Germline values: CDR1 LNHDA, CDR2 SQIVND (reference sequence). V was trimmed by 7 bases and J by 7 bases, leaving 17 bases between them. The CDR3 consists of 14 residues. CDR3 protein: CASKGDTFGQPQHF. The DNA of the CDR3 is TGTGCCAGTAAGGGTGACACCTTCGGGCAGCCCCAGCATTTT.

CDR3 residues: CASSFGRNQETQYF. In DNA form, the CDR3 reads TGTGCCAGCAGTTTTGGAAGGAACCAAGAGACCCAGTACTTC. The V call is TRBV2, the J call TRBJ2-5; D not certain. This CDR3 comprises 14 residues. V was shortened by 5 bases and J by 0 bases, with 10 bases between the two germline ends. Germline CDR1 is SNHLY and CDR2 is FYNNEI.

V usage is TRBV30 and J usage is TRBJ1-2; D uncertain. Trimming stripped 1 base from V and 7 bases from J, with 13 bases between. The length of the CDR3 is 13 residues. Germline CDR1 and CDR2: GTSNPN and SVGIG (reference sequence). This chain's CDR3 is CAWSGPEFVGYTF. DNA for the CDR3: TGTGCCTGGAGTGGCCCGGAATTCGTTGGCTACACCTTC. Filled out from reference TRBV30 and TRBJ1-2, the complete variable domain reads SQTIHQWPATLVQPVGSPLSLECTVEGTSNPNLYWYRQAAGRGLQLLFYSVGIGQISSEVPQNLSASRPQDRQFILSSKKLLLSDSGFYLCAWSGPEFVGYTFGSGTRLTVV.

V gene TRBV10-3 combines with J gene TRBJ1-2, with D unclear. In germline, CDR1 is ENHRY, CDR2 SYGVKD. This CDR3 has 13 amino acids. Between the trimmed V and J ends, which lost 10 bases and 0 bases, there was a span of 12 bases. The CDR3 coding sequence is TGTGCCACTAATAAGGACCCTAACTATGGCTACACCTTC. Amino acid sequence: CATNKDPNYGYTF.

The V gene is TRBV4-3, the J gene TRBJ1-3; no clear D. V lost 1 base and J 2 bases, leaving 12 bases between the germline ends. This CDR3 has 16 residues. Germline assignment: CDR1 LGHNA and CDR2 YSLEER. The CDR3 here is CASSQGDFNTGNTIYF. The CDR3 region has the DNA TGCGCCAGCAGCCAAGGTGACTTCAACACTGGAAACACCATATATTTT.